Following are 2 T cell receptor beta chains from one sample sequenced in a study of vaccination and CD4 T cells after COVID-19. Cultured CD4+ T cell DNA underwent sequencing with the Oncomine TCR Beta short-read assay. Each CDR3 protein gets one entry after TCRdb re-called the PCR reads with MiXCR. The top ten hold about 7.1% of the sample, which has around 25,000 distinct CDR3 sequences, more than 25% seen once. Time point described: late sampling 161 to 241 days after vaccination in a few convalescent patients. Treatment defined: 10-day PBMC culture with coronavirus spike peptide pools or control peptides (ViraFEST assay). What these receptors recognize is not known. The source material was CD4+ T cells from blood, cultured in vitro, sampled about 7 months after SARS-CoV-2 vaccination. The receptors come from a human donor who had recovered from COVID-19.

The chain combines TRBV24-1 with TRBJ2-1; 14 bases map to TRBD2. Trimming removed 1 base from V and 0 bases from J; junction bases left unmatched: 1. The germline V gene has CDR1 KGHDR and CDR2 SFDVKD. This CDR3 spans 18 amino acids. Here the CDR3 reads CATSDFGTSGSSYNEQFF. The CDR3 nucleotides are TGTGCCACCAGTGATTTTGGGACTAGCGGGAGCTCCTACAATGAGCAGTTCTTC.

The chain links TRBV5-1 to TRBJ2-7, with TRBD1 identical over 9 bases. From germline, CDR1 is SGHRS and CDR2 YFSETQ. The length of the CDR3 is 13 residues. V lost 5 bases to trimming and J lost 2 bases; unmatched junction nucleotides: 2. CDR3 loop: CASRRQGAYEQYF. The CDR3 DNA follows: TGCGCCAGCAGGCGACAGGGGGCCTACGAGCAGTACTTC.